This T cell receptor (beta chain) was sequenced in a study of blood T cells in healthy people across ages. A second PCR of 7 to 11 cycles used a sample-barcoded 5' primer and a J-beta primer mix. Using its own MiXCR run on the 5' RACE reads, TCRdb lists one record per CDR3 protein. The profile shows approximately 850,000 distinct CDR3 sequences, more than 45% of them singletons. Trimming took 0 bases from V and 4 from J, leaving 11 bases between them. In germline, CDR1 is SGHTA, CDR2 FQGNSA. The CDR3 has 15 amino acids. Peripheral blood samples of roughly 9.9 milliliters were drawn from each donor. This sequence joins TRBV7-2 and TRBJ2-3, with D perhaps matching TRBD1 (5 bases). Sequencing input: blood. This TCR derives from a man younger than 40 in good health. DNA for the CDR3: TGTGCCAGCAGCTTAGCTACCTCCAGGGCAGATACGCAGTATTTT. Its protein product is CASSLATSRADTQYF.